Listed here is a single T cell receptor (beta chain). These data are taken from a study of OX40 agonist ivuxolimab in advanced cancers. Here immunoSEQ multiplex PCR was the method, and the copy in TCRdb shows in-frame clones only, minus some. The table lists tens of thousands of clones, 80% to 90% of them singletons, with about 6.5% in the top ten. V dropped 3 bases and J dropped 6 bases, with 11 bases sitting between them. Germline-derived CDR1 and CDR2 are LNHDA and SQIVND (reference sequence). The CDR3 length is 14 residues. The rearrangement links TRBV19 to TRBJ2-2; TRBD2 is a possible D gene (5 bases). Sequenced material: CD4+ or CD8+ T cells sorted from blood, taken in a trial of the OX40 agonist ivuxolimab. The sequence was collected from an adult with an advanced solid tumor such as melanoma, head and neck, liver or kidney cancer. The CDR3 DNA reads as TGTGCCAGTAGTATCGGACTCCTTGCCGGGGAGCTGTTTTTT. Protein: CASSIGLLAGELFF.